The 19 T cell receptor beta chains below come from one sample, sequenced in a study of blood T cell repertoires in COVID-19. Data came from immunoSEQ multiplex PCR; TCRdb stores just in-frame clones and leaves some out. The sample records over 250,000 clones, 70% to 85% being singletons. Sequenced material: peripheral blood. The receptors originated from a human donor with COVID-19, enrolled during active disease. The donor label of this sample is uncertain.

On this clone itself: One end of the junction is discordant with germline, which a read error may explain. The chain is built from TRBV7-7 and TRBJ1-4, with 7 positions matching TRBD1. Germline V gives CDR1 SSHAT, CDR2 FNYEAQ (reference sequence). This CDR3 comprises 15 residues. The DNA for the CDR3 is TGTGCTAGCAGCTTAGATGCAGGGGGGAATGAAAAACTGTTTTTT. It yields the protein CASSLDAGGNEKLFF.

This chain links TRBV29-1 with TRBJ1-5; possibly TRBD1 for D (5 bases). The V end was cut by 0 bases, the J end by 3 bases, with 9 bases between. This CDR3 has 14 amino acids. Per the germline V gene, CDR1 is SQVTM and CDR2 is ANQGSEA. DNA for the CDR3: TGCAGCGTTGAAGAGGACACCGACAATCAGCCCCAGCATTTT. It translates to CSVEEDTDNQPQHF.

This clone came up a few times. One end of the junction fails to match germline, which may point to a read error. The V gene is TRBV7-7, the J gene TRBJ2-1; no firm D call. The CDR3 extends over 13 amino acids. From germline, CDR1 is SSHAT and CDR2 FNYEAQ (reference sequence). The CDR3 region is CASSLGSHNEQFF. The CDR3 DNA reads as TGTGCTAGCAGCTTGGGCAGTCACAATGAGCAGTTCTTC.

This chain uses TRBV3-1 (or the pseudogene TRBV3-2) with TRBJ2-1; 12 bases match TRBD2. V lost 5 bases to trimming and J lost 8 bases; unmatched junction nucleotides: 10. CDR3 length equals 16 residues. Per germline, CDR1 LGHDT and CDR2 YNNKEL (reference sequence). The CDR3 here is CASSSRTSGMGYEQFF. The CDR3 nucleotides read TGTGCCAGCAGCTCCCGGACTAGCGGGATGGGTTATGAGCAGTTCTTC.

The chain is built from TRBV12-5 and TRBJ1-2; D is perhaps TRBD1 (6 bases). CDR1 and CDR2 (germline): LGHNT, FRNRAP. Trimming cost V 7 bases and J 8 bases, with 14 bases left between them. This CDR3 is built from 12 residues. The DNA for the CDR3 is TGTGCTAGTGACCCCGGGACAAGAGGCTACACCTTC. Translating gives CASDPGTRGYTF.

The chain links TRBV11-3 to TRBJ2-7; 14 bases align to TRBD2. From germline, CDR1 is SGHNT and CDR2 YENEEA. CDR3 size: 15 residues. V was clipped by 5 bases and J by 4 bases; unmatched bases: 4. The DNA of the CDR3 is TGTGCCAGCAGCCAAGGGACTAGCGGGAGATACGAGCAGTACTTC. This translates into CASSQGTSGRYEQYF.

The rearrangement links TRBV5-4 to TRBJ2-6, with 10 bases fitting TRBD1. CDR1 SGHNT and CDR2 YYREEE come from the germline V gene (reference sequence). The CDR3 loop spans 18 amino acids. Losses at the gene ends were 0 bases for V and 0 bases for J; bases not matched to a gene: 3. The CDR3: CASSLAGTGASGANVLTF. CDR3 nucleotides: TGTGCCAGCAGCTTGGCCGGGACAGGGGCCTCTGGGGCCAACGTCCTGACTTTC.

The CDR3 spells CASSPVTGDGYTF. In nucleotides, the CDR3 is TGTGCCAGCTCACCAGTGACAGGGGATGGCTACACCTTC. The chain carries TRBV18 and TRBJ1-2, with TRBD1 matching over 8 bases. This CDR3 comprises 13 residues. V lost 2 bases to trimming and J lost 6 bases; unmatched junction nucleotides: 2. Germline V gives CDR1 KGHSH, CDR2 LQKENI.

This clone was observed once. The J gene is TRBJ1-5, the V gene TRBV3-1 (or the pseudogene TRBV3-2), with 7 positions matching TRBD1. Trimming at V came to 1 base and at J to 7 bases, leaving 4 bases not matched to a gene. Germline V gene data show CDR1 as LGHDT and CDR2 as YNNKEL (reference sequence). This CDR3 is 14 amino acids long. The CDR3 sequence: CASSQATGRQPQHF. The CDR3 nucleotides read TGTGCCAGCAGCCAAGCGACAGGGAGGCAGCCCCAGCATTTT.

The chain combines TRBV9 with TRBJ2-7; tentative D call: TRBD2 (6 bases). This CDR3 has 15 residues. The V gene's germline CDR1 is SGDLS and CDR2 YYNGEE. V was shortened by 3 bases and J by 3 bases, with 16 bases between the two germline ends. This CDR3 reads CASSEGGVVGYEQYF. CDR3 nucleotides: TGTGCCAGCAGCGAAGGAGGGGTTGTGGGCTACGAGCAGTACTTC.

The rearrangement joins TRBV5-4 to TRBJ2-7; D is perhaps TRBD1 (6 bases). The CDR3 is 15 amino acids. CDR1 SGHNT and CDR2 YYREEE come from the germline V gene (reference sequence). V lost 4 bases, J lost 3 bases, and 17 bases lay in between. CDR3 protein: CASSPHDRFRYEQYF. The DNA of the CDR3 is TGTGCCAGCAGCCCTCACGACAGGTTTCGCTACGAGCAGTACTTC.

CDR3 sequence reads: CASSKFQGLPEAFF. For the CDR3, the DNA is TGTGCCAGCAGCAAATTCCAGGGGCTGCCTGAAGCTTTCTTT. J is TRBJ1-1 and V is TRBV9; D is perhaps TRBD1 (6 bases). Germline V gives CDR1 SGDLS, CDR2 YYNGEE. V lost 4 bases to trimming and J lost 6 bases, with 16 bases between them. The CDR3 consists of 14 residues. The variable domain in full, completed from reference TRBV9 and TRBJ1-1, reads DSGVTQTPKHLITATGQRVTLRCSPRSGDLSVYWYQQSLDQGLQFLIQYYNGEERAKGNILERFSAQQFPDLHSELNLSSLELGDSALYFCASSKFQGLPEAFFGQGTRLTVV.

For this clone: Relative to the germline gene, one junction end is altered; a read error may explain this. The chain employs TRBV3-1 (or the pseudogene TRBV3-2) and TRBJ1-2; 9 bases map to TRBD1. There are 13 residues in the CDR3. The germline CDR1 and CDR2 sequences are LGHDT and YNNKEL (reference sequence). CDR3 region: CASSQTSDRGSSF. CDR3 DNA sequence: TGTGCCAGCAGCCAGACCTCGGACAGGGGATCCTCCTTC.

Worth noting for this clone: Within the sample, other DNA sequences also encode this same CDR3. The chain has TRBV11-3 and TRBJ2-1; tentative D call: TRBD1 (6 bases). Between the trimmed V and J ends, which lost 2 bases and 2 bases, there was a span of 7 bases. The CDR3 runs to 14 residues. Germline V gene sequence: CDR1 SGHNT, CDR2 YENEEA. This CDR3 reads CASSLTGTYNEQFF. The CDR3 bases are TGTGCCAGCAGCTTAACAGGGACCTACAATGAGCAGTTCTTC.

Here the CDR3 reads CASSWTGINEQFF. DNA of the CDR3: TGTGCCAGTAGTTGGACAGGGATCAATGAGCAGTTCTTC. The J gene is TRBJ2-1, the V gene TRBV19; 8 nucleotides align to TRBD1. The CDR3 contains 13 residues. Trimming cost V 5 bases and J 6 bases; bases outside gene matches: 3. CDR1 is LNHDA and CDR2 is SQIVND in the germline V gene (reference sequence).

The chain carries TRBV4-3 and TRBJ2-2; 7 bases line up with TRBD2. Germline V lookup: CDR1 LGHNA, CDR2 YSLEER. The CDR3 is 16 amino acids. V was pared by 1 base and J by 1 base, with 3 bases of the junction left unmatched. CDR3 sequence: CASSQGLAVNTGELFF. In DNA form, the CDR3 reads TGCGCCAGCAGCCAAGGGCTAGCGGTGAACACCGGGGAGCTGTTTTTT.

This sequence joins TRBV18 and TRBJ2-5; the match to TRBD1 covers 11 bases. CDR3 size: 14 residues. Germline V gives CDR1 KGHSH, CDR2 LQKENI. V lost 6 bases to trimming and J lost 5 bases; unmatched junction nucleotides: 5. CDR3 bases: TGTGCCAGCTCCCGGACAGGGGGCTTGGAGACCCAGTACTTC. It is translated as CASSRTGGLETQYF. Full variable domain (rest looked up from reference TRBV18 and TRBJ2-5): NAGVMQNPRHLVRRRGQEARLRCSPMKGHSHVYWYRQLPEEGLKFMVYLQKENIIDESGMPKERFSAEFPKEGPSILRIQQVVRGDSAAYFCASSRTGGLETQYFGPGTRLLVL.

In this sample, this clone turned up once. The V gene is TRBV4-1, the J gene TRBJ2-5; 9 bases fit TRBD1. The CDR3 contains 15 residues. V shed 2 bases, J shed 2 bases, and the junction held 3 bases outside the gene matches. Germline-derived CDR1 and CDR2 are MGHRA and YSYEKL. Written as DNA, the CDR3 is TGCGCCAGCAGCCAACCTGGACAGGGGCAAGAGACCCAGTACTTC. It encodes CASSQPGQGQETQYF.

The rearrangement uses TRBV7-8 and TRBJ2-7; TRBD2 matches at 7 bases. Germline V CDR1 and CDR2: SGHVS, FQNEAQ. V shed 0 bases and J 0 bases; nucleotides not matched to a gene: 8. This CDR3 region has 17 residues. The CDR3 sequence is CASSLAWTRSSSYEQYF. The CDR3 bases are TGTGCCAGCAGCTTAGCTTGGACTAGGTCTAGCTCCTACGAGCAGTACTTC.